This T cell receptor (beta chain) originates from a study of blood T cell repertoires in COVID-19. The table came from immunoSEQ multiplex PCR; TCRdb's copy has only in-frame clones and leaves some out. The sample has around 200,000 clones, approximately 85% seen once; the top ten hold approximately 5%. Germline lookup yields CDR1 SGHRS and CDR2 YFSETQ. There are 17 residues in the CDR3. The V gene lost 0 bases and the J gene lost 9 bases, with 23 bases spanning the gap. Sequencing was carried out using peripheral blood. The V call is TRBV5-1, the J call TRBJ2-3; a weak D match, TRBD2 (5 bases). The source of this sequence is a woman older than 75 with acute or convalescent COVID-19. The DNA of the CDR3 is TGCGCCAGCAGCTTGGGCCGGCGGGCAGATGCGCCGAGGACGCAGTATTTT. This gives the protein CASSLGRRADAPRTQYF.